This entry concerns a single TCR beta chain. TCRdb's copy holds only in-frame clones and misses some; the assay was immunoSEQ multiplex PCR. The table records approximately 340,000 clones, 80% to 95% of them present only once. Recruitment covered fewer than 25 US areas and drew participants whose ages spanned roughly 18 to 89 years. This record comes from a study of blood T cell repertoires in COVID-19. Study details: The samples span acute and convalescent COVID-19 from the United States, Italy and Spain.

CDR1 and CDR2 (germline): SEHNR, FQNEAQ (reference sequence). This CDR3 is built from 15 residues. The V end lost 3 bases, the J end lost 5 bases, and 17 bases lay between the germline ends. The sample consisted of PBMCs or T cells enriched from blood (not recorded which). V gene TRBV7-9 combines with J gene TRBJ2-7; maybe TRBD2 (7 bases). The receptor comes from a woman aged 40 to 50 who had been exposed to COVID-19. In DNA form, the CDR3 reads TGTGCCAGCAGCTTGCGGGGGCCCGAATCCCACGAGCAGTACTTC. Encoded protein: CASSLRGPESHEQYF.